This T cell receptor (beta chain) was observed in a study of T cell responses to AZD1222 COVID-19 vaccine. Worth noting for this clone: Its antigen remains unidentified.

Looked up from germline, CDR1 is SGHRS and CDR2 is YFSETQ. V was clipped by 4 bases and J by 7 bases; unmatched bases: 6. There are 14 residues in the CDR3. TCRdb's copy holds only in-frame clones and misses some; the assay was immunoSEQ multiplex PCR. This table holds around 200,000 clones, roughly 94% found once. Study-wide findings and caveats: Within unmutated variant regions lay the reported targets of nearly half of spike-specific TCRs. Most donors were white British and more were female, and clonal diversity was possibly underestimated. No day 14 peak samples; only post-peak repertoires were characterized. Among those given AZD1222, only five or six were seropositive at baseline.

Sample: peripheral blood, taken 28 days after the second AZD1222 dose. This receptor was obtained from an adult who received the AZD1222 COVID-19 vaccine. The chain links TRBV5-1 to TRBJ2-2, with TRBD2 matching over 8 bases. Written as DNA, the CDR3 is TGCGCCAGCAGCCGGGAGGGAATCGGCGGGGAGCTGTTTTTT. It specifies CASSREGIGGELFF.